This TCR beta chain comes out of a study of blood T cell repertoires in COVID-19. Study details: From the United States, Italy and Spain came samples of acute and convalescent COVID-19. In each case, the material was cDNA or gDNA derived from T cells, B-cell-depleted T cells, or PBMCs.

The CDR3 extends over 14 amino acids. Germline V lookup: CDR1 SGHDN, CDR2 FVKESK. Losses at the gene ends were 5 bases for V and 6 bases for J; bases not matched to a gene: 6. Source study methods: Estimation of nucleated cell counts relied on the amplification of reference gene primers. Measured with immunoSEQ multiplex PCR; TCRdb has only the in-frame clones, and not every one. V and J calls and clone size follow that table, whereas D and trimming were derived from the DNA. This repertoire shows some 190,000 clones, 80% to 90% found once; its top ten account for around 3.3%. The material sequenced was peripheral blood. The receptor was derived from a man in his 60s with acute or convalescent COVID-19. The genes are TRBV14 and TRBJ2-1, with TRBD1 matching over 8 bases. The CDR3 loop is CASSTGTGRNEQFF. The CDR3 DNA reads TGTGCCAGCAGCACCGGGACAGGCCGCAATGAGCAGTTCTTC.